This T cell receptor (beta chain) is from a study of long-term antiretroviral therapy in people with HIV. Ahead of DNA extraction, samples held roughly 1-10 million cryopreserved PBMC each. A word on this clone: Its antigen is unidentified.

V trimming: 5 bases; J trimming: 4 bases; junction bases outside the gene matches: 6. Germline CDR1 and CDR2: SGHRS and YFSETQ. The CDR3 is 15 amino acids. Researchers report immunoSEQ v3.0 was run at survey level. This table comes from immunoSEQ multiplex PCR, and its TCRdb copy is limited to in-frame clones, with some not included. The data show fewer than 25,000 clones, over 60% seen once. Notes on the study in general: Transplant donor controls retained higher diversity, though diversity increased after ART. From the mid-2000s to the late 2010s, blood was obtained, possibly while participants received older ART regimens. Missing from the dataset were any data on ART adherence, viral resistance or therapy changes.

The receptor was derived from a young woman with HIV. The sequencing here drew on unsorted PBMCs, taken 2.9 years after starting antiretroviral therapy. V usage is TRBV5-1 and J usage is TRBJ2-2, with 9 bases aligning to TRBD1. CDR3 region: CASRTGGPPTGELFF. As DNA, the CDR3 is TGCGCCAGCAGAACAGGGGGCCCCCCCACCGGGGAGCTGTTTTTT.